This T cell receptor beta chain was observed in a study of T cells in Graves' hyperthyroidism and ophthalmopathy. There were TCR beta CDR3 regions amplified from RNA transcripts. Primed by the HTBI set, a first-round RT-PCR was run on the TCR CDR3. MiXCR, run by TCRdb on the multiplex PCR reads, gives a single entry per CDR3 protein. This table holds around 440,000 distinct CDR3 sequences, roughly 14% found once. Stable disease denoted Graves' hyperthyroidism without ophthalmopathy progression within 18 months. The sample holds a few counts of this clonotype. The CDR3 runs 14 residues. The germline V gene has CDR1 SEHNR and CDR2 FQNEAQ (reference sequence). V dropped 5 bases and J dropped 1; count of bases not matched to a gene: 4.

This TCR came from a woman between 18 and 29 years old with Graves' hyperthyroidism. The V and J genes are TRBV7-9 and TRBJ1-1; 7 nucleotides line up with TRBD1. Material for sequencing was blood. In DNA, the CDR3 is TGTGCCAGCAGCAAAAGACAGGGGAACACTGAAGCTTTCTTT. This gives the protein CASSKRQGNTEAFF.